Listed below are T cell receptor beta chains from one sample, sequenced in a study of PD-1 blockade in classical Hodgkin lymphoma. The protocol was immunoSEQ multiplex PCR, while the TCRdb copy is restricted to in-frame clones and leaves out a portion. The data show about 19,000 clones, with over 75% seen just once and roughly a fifth held by the top ten. This sample comprised peripheral blood mononuclear cells (PBMCs), obtained before the fourth cycle of nivolumab. The receptors shown here come from a human donor with classical Hodgkin lymphoma. Each CDR3 is given with its conserved first and last residue. A D gene is named only where the DNA matches it firmly. Rows may omit the clone size; those that give it use once, few, many or a size class.

TRBV5-5	NA	TRBJ2-2	TRBD2	CASSLGEGPSTGELFF	TGTGCCAGCAGCTTGGGGGAGGGGCCGAGTACCGGGGAGCTGTTTTTT
TRBV12-2	few	TRBJ1-4	NA	CASRLGDNGKLFF	TGTGCAAGTCGCTTAGGCGATAACGGAAAACTGTTTTTT
TRBV19	NA	TRBJ1-4	NA	CASIPEGMSSEKLFF	TGTGCCAGTATACCGGAAGGGATGAGCAGTGAAAAACTGTTTTTT
TRBV29-1	NA	TRBJ2-3	NA	CSVEGRQSTDTQYF	TGCAGCGTTGAAGGTAGGCAGAGCACAGATACGCAGTATTTT
TRBV5-1	NA	TRBJ2-3	NA	CASSRLGGRGTDTQYF	TGCGCCAGCAGCCGCCTAGGAGGCAGAGGCACAGATACGCAGTATTTT
TRBV27	NA	TRBJ1-5	TRBD1	CASSFIGTGLPNQPQHF	TGTGCCAGCAGTTTCATCGGGACAGGGCTTCCCAATCAGCCCCAGCATTTT
TRBV27	NA	TRBJ2-3	NA	CASSFGGSRTDTQYF	TGTGCCAGCAGTTTTGGTGGGTCGCGCACAGATACGCAGTATTTT
TRBV7-2	NA	TRBJ2-7	TRBD2	CASSFRLAGAYEQYF	TGTGCCAGCAGCTTCCGACTAGCGGGAGCCTACGAGCAGTACTTC
TRBV10-3	NA	TRBJ1-4	NA	CAIGGKAGEKLFF	TGTGCCATCGGCGGAAAGGCGGGAGAAAAACTGTTTTTT
TRBV12-1	NA	TRBJ1-2	NA	CASSFREPDYGYTF	TGTGCCAGCAGCTTTAGGGAGCCGGACTATGGCTACACCTTC
TRBV10-3	NA	TRBJ2-3	TRBD2	CAISEPASGNTDTQYF	TGTGCCATCAGTGAGCCGGCTAGCGGAAACACAGATACGCAGTATTTT
TRBV4-3	few	TRBJ1-2	NA	CASSQDRFNTGFRGYTF	TGCGCCAGCAGCCAAGATCGGTTTAATACGGGTTTTCGTGGCTACACCTTC
TRBV27	once	TRBJ2-1	NA	CASSPVWQDEQFF	TGTGCCAGCAGTCCAGTCTGGCAAGATGAGCAGTTCTTC
TRBV11-2	NA	TRBJ2-1	TRBD1	CASSLARDRHNEQFF	TGTGCCAGCAGCTTAGCCCGGGACAGGCACAATGAGCAGTTCTTC
TRBV12-2	NA	TRBJ1-5	NA	CASRLVDVTGVKGSNQPQHF	TGTGCAAGTCGCTTAGTAGACGTGACAGGGGTGAAAGGCAGCAATCAGCCCCAGCATTTT
TRBV2	NA	TRBJ1-5	TRBD1	CASWTGGPQPQHF	TGTGCCAGCTGGACAGGGGGCCCTCAGCCCCAGCATTTT
TRBV15	NA	TRBJ2-5	NA	CATSWRGETQYF	TGTGCCACCAGCTGGAGAGGCGAGACCCAGTACTTC
TRBV7-2	NA	TRBJ1-5	NA	CASSLVGGNNQPQHF	TGTGCCAGCAGCTTAGTTGGGGGCAATAATCAGCCCCAGCATTTT
TRBV7-6	once	TRBJ1-5	NA	CASSLGTDQPQHF	TGTGCCAGCAGCTTAGGTACAGATCAGCCCCAGCATTTT
TRBV18	once	TRBJ1-6	NA	CASSQSSYNSPLHF	TGTGCCAGCTCACAAAGCTCCTATAATTCACCCCTCCACTTT
TRBV27	NA	TRBJ2-7	NA	CASSLYRGDNEQYF	TGTGCCAGCAGTTTATATCGGGGAGATAACGAGCAGTACTTC
TRBV27	NA	TRBJ1-5	NA	CASSLMGSNQPQHF	TGTGCCAGCAGTTTAATGGGGAGCAATCAGCCCCAGCATTTT
TRBV2	NA	TRBJ1-6	NA	CASRVGQNSPLHF	TGTGCCAGCAGAGTGGGCCAGAATTCACCCCTCCACTTT
TRBV19	NA	TRBJ1-6	TRBD1	CASRQGVNNSPLHF	TGTGCCAGCAGACAGGGGGTAAATAATTCACCCCTCCACTTT
TRBV6-5	NA	TRBJ1-1	NA	CASSYTGRLTEAFF	TGTGCCAGCAGCTATACAGGGAGGCTAACTGAAGCTTTCTTT
TRBV6-4	few	TRBJ2-1	NA	CASSVSREWNEQFF	TGTGCCAGCAGTGTCAGTCGGGAGTGGAATGAGCAGTTCTTC
TRBV7-9	NA	TRBJ2-1	NA	CASSLAAPPDNEQFF	TGTGCCAGCAGCTTGGCCGCGCCCCCGGACAATGAGCAGTTCTTC
TRBV19	NA	TRBJ2-2	TRBD1	CASSIARQGATGELFF	TGTGCCAGTAGTATAGCCCGACAGGGGGCGACCGGGGAGCTGTTTTTT